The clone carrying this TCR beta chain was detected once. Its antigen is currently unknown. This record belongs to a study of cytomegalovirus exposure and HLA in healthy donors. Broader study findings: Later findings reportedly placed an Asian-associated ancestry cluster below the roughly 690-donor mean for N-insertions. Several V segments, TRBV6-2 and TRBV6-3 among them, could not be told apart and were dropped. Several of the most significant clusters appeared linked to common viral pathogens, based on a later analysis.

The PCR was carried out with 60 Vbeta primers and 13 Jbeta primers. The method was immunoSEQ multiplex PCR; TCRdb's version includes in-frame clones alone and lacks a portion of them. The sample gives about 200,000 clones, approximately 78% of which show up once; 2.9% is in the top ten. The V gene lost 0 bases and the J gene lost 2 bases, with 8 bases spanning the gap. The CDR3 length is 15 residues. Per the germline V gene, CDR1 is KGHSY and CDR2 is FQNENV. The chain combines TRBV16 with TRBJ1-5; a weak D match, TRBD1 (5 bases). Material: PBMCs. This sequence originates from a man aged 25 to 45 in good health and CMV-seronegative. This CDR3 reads CASSQSGRGNQPQHF. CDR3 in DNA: TGTGCCAGCAGCCAATCGGGCAGGGGCAATCAGCCCCAGCATTTT.